This T cell receptor (beta chain) was identified during a study of beta chain features in type 1 diabetes. All of the isolated RNA was reverse transcribed, so expressed TCRB transcripts were sequenced. The repertoire was sequenced with immunoSEQ multiplex PCR; TCRdb's copy has only in-frame clones and lacks some. The sample shows around 710,000 clones, around 12% of them seen only once. Findings of the study overall: TCRB CDR3 length was moderately but significantly reduced in all four CD4+ subsets of Type 1 diabetes patients.

This clone was counted a few times. The antigen is not known. This TCR was sampled from a man aged 25 to 45 with type 1 diabetes. Sequencing was carried out using naive CD4+ T cells from blood.

The CDR3, as DNA: TGCGCCAGCAGCCGCAACCGGGACAGGGCGACAGATACGCAGTATTTT. Amino acid sequence: CASSRNRDRATDTQYF. The rearrangement joins TRBV5-1 to TRBJ2-3; TRBD1 aligns across 9 bases. The CDR3 is 16 amino acids. CDR1 is SGHRS and CDR2 is YFSETQ in the germline V gene. Unmatched junction bases numbered 9, after V lost 4 bases and J lost 3 bases.